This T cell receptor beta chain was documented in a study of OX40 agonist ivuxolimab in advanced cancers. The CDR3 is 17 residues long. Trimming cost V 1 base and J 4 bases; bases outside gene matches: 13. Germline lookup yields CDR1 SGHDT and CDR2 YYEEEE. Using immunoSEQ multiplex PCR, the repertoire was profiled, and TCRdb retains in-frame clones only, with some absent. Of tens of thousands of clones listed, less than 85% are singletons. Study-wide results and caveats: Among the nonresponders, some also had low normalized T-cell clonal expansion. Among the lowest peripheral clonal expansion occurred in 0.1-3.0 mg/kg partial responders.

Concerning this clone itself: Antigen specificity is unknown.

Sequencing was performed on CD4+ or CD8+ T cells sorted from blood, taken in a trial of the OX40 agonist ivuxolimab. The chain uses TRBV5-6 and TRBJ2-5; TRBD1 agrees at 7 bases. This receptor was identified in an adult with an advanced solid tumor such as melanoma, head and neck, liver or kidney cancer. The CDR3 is CASSLTETGTLRETQYF. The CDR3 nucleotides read TGTGCCAGCAGCTTGACCGAGACAGGGACATTGAGAGAGACCCAGTACTTC. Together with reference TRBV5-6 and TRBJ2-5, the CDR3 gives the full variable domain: DAGVTQSPTHLIKTRGQQVTLRCSPKSGHDTVSWYQQALGQGPQFIFQYYEEEERQRGNFPDRFSGHQFPNYSSELNVNALLLGDSALYLCASSLTETGTLRETQYFGPGTRLLVL.